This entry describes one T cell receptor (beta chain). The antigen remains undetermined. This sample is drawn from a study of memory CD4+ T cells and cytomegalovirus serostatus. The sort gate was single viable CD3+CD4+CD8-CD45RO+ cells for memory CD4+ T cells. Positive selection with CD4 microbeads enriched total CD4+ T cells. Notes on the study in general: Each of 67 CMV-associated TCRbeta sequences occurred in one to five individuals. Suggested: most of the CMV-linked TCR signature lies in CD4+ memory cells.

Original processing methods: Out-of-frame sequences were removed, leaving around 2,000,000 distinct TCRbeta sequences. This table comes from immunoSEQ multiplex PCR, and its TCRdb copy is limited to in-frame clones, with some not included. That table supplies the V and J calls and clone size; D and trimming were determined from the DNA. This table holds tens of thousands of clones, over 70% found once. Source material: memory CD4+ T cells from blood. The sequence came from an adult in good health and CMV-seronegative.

The CDR3 sequence is CASRSRGLGTEAFF. The CDR3, as DNA: TGTGCCAGTAGAAGCAGGGGGCTGGGGACTGAAGCTTTCTTT. The gene calls are TRBV19 and TRBJ1-1; 8 nucleotides match TRBD1. Germline assignment: CDR1 LNHDA and CDR2 SQIVND (reference sequence). CDR3 length: 14 residues. J was trimmed by 5 bases and V by 6 bases; bases with no gene match: 8.